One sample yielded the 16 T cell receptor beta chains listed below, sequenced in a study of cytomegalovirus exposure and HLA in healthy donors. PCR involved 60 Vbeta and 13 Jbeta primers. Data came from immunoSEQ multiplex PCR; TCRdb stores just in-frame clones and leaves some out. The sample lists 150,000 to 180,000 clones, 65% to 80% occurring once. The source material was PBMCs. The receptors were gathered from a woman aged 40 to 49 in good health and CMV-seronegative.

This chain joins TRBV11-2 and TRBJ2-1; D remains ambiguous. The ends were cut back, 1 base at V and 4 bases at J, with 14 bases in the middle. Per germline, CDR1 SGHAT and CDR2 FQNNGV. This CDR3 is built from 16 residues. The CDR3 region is CASSLVGRGLYNEQFF. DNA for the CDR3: TGTGCCAGCAGCTTAGTTGGTAGAGGCCTATACAATGAGCAGTTCTTC.

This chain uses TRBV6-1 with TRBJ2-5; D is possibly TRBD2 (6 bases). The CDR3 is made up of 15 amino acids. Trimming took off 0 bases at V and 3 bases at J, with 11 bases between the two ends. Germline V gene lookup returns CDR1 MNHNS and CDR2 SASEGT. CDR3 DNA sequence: TGTGCCAGCAGTGAAGCGCATAGCGGAAAAGAGACCCAGTACTTC. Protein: CASSEAHSGKETQYF.

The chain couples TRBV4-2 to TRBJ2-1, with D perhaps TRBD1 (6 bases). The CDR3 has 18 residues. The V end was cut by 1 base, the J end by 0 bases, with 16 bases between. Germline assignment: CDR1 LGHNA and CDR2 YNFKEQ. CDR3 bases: TGTGCCAGCAGCCAAGGGGGGCGAGGGATGGCCTCCTACAATGAGCAGTTCTTC. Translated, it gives CASSQGGRGMASYNEQFF.

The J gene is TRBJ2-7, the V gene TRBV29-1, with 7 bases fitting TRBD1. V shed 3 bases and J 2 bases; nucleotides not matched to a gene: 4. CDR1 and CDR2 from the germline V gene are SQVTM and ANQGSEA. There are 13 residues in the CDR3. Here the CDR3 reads CSVEAGQAYEQYF. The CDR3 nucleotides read TGCAGCGTTGAGGCCGGACAGGCCTACGAGCAGTACTTC.

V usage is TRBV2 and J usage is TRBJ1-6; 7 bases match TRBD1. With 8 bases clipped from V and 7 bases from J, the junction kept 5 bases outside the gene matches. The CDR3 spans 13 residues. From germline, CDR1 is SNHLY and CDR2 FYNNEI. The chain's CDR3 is CASGTVTNSPLHF. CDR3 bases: TGTGCCAGCGGGACAGTGACCAATTCACCCCTCCACTTT.

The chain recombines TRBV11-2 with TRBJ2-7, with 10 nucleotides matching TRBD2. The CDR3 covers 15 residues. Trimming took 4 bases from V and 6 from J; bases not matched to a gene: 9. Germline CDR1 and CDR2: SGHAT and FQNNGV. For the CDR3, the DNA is TGTGCCAGCAGCTCAACTGGACTAGCGGCTGGCGAGCAGTACTTC. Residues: CASSSTGLAAGEQYF.

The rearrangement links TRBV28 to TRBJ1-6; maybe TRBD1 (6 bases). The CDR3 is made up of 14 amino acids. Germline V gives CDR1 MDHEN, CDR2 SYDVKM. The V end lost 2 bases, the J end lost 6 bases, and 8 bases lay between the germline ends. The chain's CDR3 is CASSLMGANSPLHF. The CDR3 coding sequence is TGTGCCAGCAGTTTAATGGGGGCTAATTCACCCCTCCACTTT. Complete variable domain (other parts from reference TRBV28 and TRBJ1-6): DVKVTQSSRYLVKRTGEKVFLECVQDMDHENMFWYRQDPGLGLRLIYFSYDVKMKEKGDIPEGYSVSREKKERFSLILESASTNQTSMYLCASSLMGANSPLHFGNGTRLTVT.

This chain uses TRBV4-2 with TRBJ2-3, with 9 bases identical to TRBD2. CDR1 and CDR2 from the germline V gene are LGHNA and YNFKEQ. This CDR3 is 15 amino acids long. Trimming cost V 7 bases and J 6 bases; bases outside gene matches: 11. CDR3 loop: CASTTLGTSMDTQYF. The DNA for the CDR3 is TGTGCCAGCACCACCCTGGGGACTAGCATGGATACGCAGTATTTT.

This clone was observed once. This chain's CDR3 is CASSGTAYEQYF. The DNA for the CDR3 is TGTGCCTCGTCCGGGACAGCCTACGAGCAGTACTTC. This chain uses TRBV10-3 with TRBJ2-7, with 7 bases matching TRBD1. The CDR3 contains 12 residues. The V segment lost 11 bases and the J segment 2 bases; nucleotides outside the gene matches: 6. Germline V gene data show CDR1 as ENHRY and CDR2 as SYGVKD.

For the CDR3, the DNA is TGTGCCAGCAGCCTCCGTGGGGGGGATGATGAAAAACTGTTTTTT. Protein: CASSLRGGDDEKLFF. The V call is TRBV7-9, the J call TRBJ1-4; the D gene is possibly TRBD1 (5 bases). Germline loops: CDR1 SEHNR, CDR2 FQNEAQ (reference sequence). The V end lost 5 bases, the J end lost 6 bases, and 16 bases lay between the germline ends. The CDR3 has 15 amino acids.

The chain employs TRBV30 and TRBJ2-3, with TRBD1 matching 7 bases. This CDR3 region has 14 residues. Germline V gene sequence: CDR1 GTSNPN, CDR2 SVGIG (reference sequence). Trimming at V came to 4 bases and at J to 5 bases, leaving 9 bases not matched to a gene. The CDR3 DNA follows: TGTGCCTGGACTTGGCATTCAGGGGGAGATACGCAGTATTTT. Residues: CAWTWHSGGDTQYF. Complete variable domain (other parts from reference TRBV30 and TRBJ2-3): SQTIHQWPATLVQPVGSPLSLECTVEGTSNPNLYWYRQAAGRGLQLLFYSVGIGQISSEVPQNLSASRPQDRQFILSSKKLLLSDSGFYLCAWTWHSGGDTQYFGPGTRLTVL.

The CDR3 DNA reads TGTGCCACCCAGGGGCGTCAGGACACTGAAGCTTTCTTT. Translation: CATQGRQDTEAFF. This sequence joins TRBV10-3 and TRBJ1-1; D is perhaps TRBD1 (6 bases). V lost 10 bases, J lost 3 bases, and 15 bases lay in between. Germline V gene data show CDR1 as ENHRY and CDR2 as SYGVKD. This CDR3 has 13 residues.

CDR3 region: CASSPWEGNTEAFF. DNA of the CDR3: TGTGCCAGCTCACCATGGGAGGGGAACACTGAAGCTTTCTTT. J is TRBJ1-1 and V is TRBV18; D is undetermined. CDR3 length: 14 residues. Trimming took off 2 bases at V and 1 base at J, with 8 bases between the two ends. The germline CDR1 and CDR2 sequences are KGHSH and LQKENI. The whole variable domain, filled in from reference TRBV18 and TRBJ1-1, reads NAGVMQNPRHLVRRRGQEARLRCSPMKGHSHVYWYRQLPEEGLKFMVYLQKENIIDESGMPKERFSAEFPKEGPSILRIQQVVRGDSAAYFCASSPWEGNTEAFFGQGTRLTVV.

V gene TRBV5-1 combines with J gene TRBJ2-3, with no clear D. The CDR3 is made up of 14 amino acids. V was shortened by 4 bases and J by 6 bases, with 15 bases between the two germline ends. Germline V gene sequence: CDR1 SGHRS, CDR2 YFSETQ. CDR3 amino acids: CASSPPATPDTQYF. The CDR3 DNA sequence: TGCGCCAGCAGCCCCCCCGCTACTCCGGATACGCAGTATTTT.

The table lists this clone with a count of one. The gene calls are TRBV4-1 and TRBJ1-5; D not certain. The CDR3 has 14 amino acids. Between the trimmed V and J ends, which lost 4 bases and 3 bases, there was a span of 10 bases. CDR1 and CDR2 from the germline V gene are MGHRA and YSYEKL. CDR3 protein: CASSPGSANQPQHF. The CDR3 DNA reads TGCGCCAGCAGCCCGGGGTCTGCCAATCAGCCCCAGCATTTT.

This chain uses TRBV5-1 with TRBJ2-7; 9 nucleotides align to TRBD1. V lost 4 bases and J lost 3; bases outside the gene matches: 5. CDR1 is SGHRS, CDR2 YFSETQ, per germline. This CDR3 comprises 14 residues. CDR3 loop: CASSPGTGNYEQYF. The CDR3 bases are TGCGCCAGCAGCCCCGGGACAGGGAACTACGAGCAGTACTTC.